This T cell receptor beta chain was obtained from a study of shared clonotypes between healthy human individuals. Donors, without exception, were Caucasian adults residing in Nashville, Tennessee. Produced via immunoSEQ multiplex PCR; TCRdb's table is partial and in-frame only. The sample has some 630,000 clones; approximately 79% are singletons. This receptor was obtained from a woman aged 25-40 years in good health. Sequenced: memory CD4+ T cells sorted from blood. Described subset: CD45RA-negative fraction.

CDR3: CASSPAGNYGYTF. CDR3 DNA: TGTGCCAGCAGCCCTGCCGGAAACTATGGCTACACCTTC. This chain links TRBV7-9 with TRBJ1-2; D ambiguous. The V and J ends lost 5 bases and 2 bases respectively, with 9 bases between them. CDR1 is SEHNR and CDR2 is FQNEAQ in the germline V gene (reference sequence). The CDR3 extends over 13 amino acids.